Here is one T cell receptor (beta chain) with its context. No cognate antigen has been identified for it. It has no much larger one-base neighbor in the sample; base qualities were not kept. These data belong to a study of blood T cell repertoires in COVID-19 (TCRdb year 2020). Describing the broader study: Samples covering the acute and convalescent phases of COVID-19 were provided by collaborators in the United States, Italy and Spain. The prospective study material was composed of cDNA or gDNA derived from T cells, B-cell-depleted T cells, or PBMCs. The dataset comprised deeply sampled blood TCRbeta repertoires from subjects exposed to, actively infected with, or recovered from COVID-19. The repertoires were released in a freely available public database intended as a resource for research on the immune response to SARS-CoV-2. Samples were obtained from the ongoing ImmuneRACE study (first 160 participants) and from 1,254 subjects provided by 6 global collaborators. Sample metadata almost always included a de-identified subject ID, COVID-19 status, age in years and sex. Where available, HLA class I and class II types were obtained from metadata supplied by the sample provider rather than from assay-based typing. Study-wide findings and limitations: The amount of clinical and demographic metadata varied by source and participant and was provided uncurated.

Collaborating institutions collected whole blood in K2EDTA tubes following their own protocols. For TCRbeta analysis, collaborators shipped samples in one of three forms: frozen whole blood, isolated PBMCs, or DNA extracted from either of those sample types. The CDR3 runs 17 residues from the cysteine to the phenylalanine. CDR3 DNA only is kept here, 51 bases in frame from base 1. Taken from the germline V gene, the CDR1 and CDR2 loops are LGHNT and FRNRAP. The germline V end is reduced by 6 bases and the J end by 7 bases; junction bases left unmatched: 14. The immunoSEQ Assay, a bias-controlled multiplex PCR, was used to amplify TCRbeta CDR3 regions from genomic DNA. Per the original workflow: Nucleated cell counts per sample were estimated from amplification of reference gene primers within the assay. Sequence reads were collapsed and filtered to measure the absolute abundance of every unique TCRbeta CDR3 rearrangement. Productive Simpson clonality was computed per sample as the square root of Simpson's diversity index over productive rearrangements. Here the immuneACCESS table is served through TCRdb, limited to in-frame sequences with V and J called. Missing clones are a known gap in these copies; in checked studies unresolved V genes cover under half, and the rest lacks a known reason. Clonal size and the V and J genes are those of that table, whereas D and trimming came from the DNA. The sample yields more than 100,000 clones; 86% were counted once. The ten largest account for around 4.2% of the sample.

Material for sequencing was peripheral blood. The clonotype comes from a man aged 35-49 years with acute or convalescent COVID-19. The chain is assembled from TRBV12-5 and TRBJ1-4, and 10 bases in between align with TRBD1. The CDR3 reads CASGIDRGPSSSEKLFF. The sequence in DNA is TGTGCTAGTGGAATAGACAGGGGGCCTTCATCCAGTGAAAAACTGTTTTTT.